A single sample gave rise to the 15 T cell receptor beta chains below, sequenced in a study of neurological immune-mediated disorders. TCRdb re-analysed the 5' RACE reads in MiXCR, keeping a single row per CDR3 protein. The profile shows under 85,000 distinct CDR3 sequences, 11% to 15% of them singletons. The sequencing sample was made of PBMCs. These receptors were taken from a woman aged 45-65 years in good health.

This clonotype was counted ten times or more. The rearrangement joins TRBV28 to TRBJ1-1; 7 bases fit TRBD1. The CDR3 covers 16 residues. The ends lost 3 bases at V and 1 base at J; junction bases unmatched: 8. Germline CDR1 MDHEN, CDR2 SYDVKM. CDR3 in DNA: TGTGCCAGCAGTTTTTGGTCGGACAGGAGGAACACTGAAGCTTTCTTT. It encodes CASSFWSDRRNTEAFF.

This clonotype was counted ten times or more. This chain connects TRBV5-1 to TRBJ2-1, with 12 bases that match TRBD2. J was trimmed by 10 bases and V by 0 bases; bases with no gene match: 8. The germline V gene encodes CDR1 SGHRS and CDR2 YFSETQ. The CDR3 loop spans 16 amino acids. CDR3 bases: TGCGCCAGCAGCTTGGCCCCTAGCGGGGGGGCGTTGGAGCAGTTCTTC. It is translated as CASSLAPSGGALEQFF. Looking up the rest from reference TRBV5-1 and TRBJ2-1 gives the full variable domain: KAGVTQTPRYLIKTRGQQVTLSCSPISGHRSVSWYQQTPGQGLQFLFEYFSETQRNKGNFPGRFSGRQFSNSRSEMNVSTLELGDSALYLCASSLAPSGGALEQFFGPGTRLTVL.

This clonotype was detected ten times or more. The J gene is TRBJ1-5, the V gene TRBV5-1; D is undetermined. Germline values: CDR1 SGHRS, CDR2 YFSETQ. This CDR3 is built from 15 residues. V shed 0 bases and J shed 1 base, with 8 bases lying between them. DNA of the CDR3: TGCGCCAGCAGCTTGGGATCCTCAAGCAATCAGCCCCAGCATTTT. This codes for CASSLGSSSNQPQHF.

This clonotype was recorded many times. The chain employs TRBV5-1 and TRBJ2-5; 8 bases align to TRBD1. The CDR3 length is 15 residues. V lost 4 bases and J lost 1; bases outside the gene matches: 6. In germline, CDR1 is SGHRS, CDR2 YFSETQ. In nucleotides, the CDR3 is TGCGCCAGCAGCCCATCCGGGACAGGCCAAGAGACCCAGTACTTC. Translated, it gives CASSPSGTGQETQYF.

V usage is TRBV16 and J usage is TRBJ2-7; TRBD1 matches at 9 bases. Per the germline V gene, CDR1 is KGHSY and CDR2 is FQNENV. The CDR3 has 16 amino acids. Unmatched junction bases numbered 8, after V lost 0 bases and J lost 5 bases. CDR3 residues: CASSQSRTGVENEQYF. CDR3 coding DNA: TGTGCCAGCAGCCAATCTAGGACAGGGGTGGAGAACGAGCAGTACTTC.

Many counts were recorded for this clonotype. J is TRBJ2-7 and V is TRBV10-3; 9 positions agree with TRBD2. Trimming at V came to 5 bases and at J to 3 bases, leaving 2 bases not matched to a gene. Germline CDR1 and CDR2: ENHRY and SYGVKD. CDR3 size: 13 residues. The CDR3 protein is CAISIAGDYEQYF. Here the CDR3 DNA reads TGTGCCATCAGTATAGCGGGAGACTACGAGCAGTACTTC.

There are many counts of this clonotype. The CDR3 protein is CSAREQGVAPWETQYF. The CDR3 DNA reads TGCAGTGCTAGGGAACAGGGGGTCGCCCCCTGGGAGACCCAGTACTTC. The V call is TRBV20-1, the J call TRBJ2-5; TRBD1 matches at 8 bases. Germline V gene data show CDR1 as DFQATT and CDR2 as SNEGSKA (reference sequence). Trimming took 3 bases from V and 5 from J; bases not matched to a gene: 14. The CDR3 has 16 amino acids.

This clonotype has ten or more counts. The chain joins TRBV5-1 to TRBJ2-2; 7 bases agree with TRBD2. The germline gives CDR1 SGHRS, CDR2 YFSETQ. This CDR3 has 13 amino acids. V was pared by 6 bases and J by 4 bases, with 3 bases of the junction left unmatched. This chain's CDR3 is CASKLARTGELFF. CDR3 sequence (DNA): TGCGCCAGCAAACTAGCGCGCACCGGGGAGCTGTTTTTT.

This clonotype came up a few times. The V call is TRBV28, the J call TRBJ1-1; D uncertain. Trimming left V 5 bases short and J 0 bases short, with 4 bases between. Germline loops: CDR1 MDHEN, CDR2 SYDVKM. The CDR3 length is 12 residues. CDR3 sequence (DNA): TGTGCCAGCAGTGTCCTGAACACTGAAGCTTTCTTT. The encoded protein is CASSVLNTEAFF.

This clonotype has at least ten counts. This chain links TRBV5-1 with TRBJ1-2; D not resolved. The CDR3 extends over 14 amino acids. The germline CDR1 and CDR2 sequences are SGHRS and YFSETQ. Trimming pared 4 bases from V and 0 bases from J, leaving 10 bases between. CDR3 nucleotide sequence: TGCGCCAGCAGCGATCAGACTTCTAACTATGGCTACACCTTC. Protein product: CASSDQTSNYGYTF.

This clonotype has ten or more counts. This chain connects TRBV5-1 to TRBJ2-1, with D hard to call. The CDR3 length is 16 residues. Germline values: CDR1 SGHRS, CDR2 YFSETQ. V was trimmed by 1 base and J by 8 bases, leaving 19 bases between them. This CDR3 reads CASSLNGDKVGDEQFF. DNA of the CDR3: TGCGCCAGCAGCTTGAATGGGGATAAGGTCGGCGATGAGCAGTTCTTC.

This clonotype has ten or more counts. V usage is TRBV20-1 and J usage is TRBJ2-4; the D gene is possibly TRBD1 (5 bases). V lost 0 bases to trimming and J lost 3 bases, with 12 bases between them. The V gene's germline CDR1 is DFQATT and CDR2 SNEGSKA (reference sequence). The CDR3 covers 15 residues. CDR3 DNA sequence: TGCAGTGCTAGAGATATACAGGCGGACAAAAACATTCAGTACTTC. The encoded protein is CSARDIQADKNIQYF.

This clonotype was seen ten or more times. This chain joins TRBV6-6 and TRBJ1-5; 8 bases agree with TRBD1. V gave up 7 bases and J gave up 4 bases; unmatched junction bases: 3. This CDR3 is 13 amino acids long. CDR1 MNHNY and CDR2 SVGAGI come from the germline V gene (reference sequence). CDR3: CASIQGENQPQHF. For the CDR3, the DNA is TGTGCCAGCATACAGGGGGAGAATCAGCCCCAGCATTTT.

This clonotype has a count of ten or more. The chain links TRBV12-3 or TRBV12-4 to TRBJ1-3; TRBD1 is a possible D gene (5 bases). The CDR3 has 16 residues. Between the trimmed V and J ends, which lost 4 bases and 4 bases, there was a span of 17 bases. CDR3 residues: CASSSPPGIVGNTIYF. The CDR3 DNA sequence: TGTGCCAGCAGTTCCCCCCCAGGGATCGTAGGAAACACCATATATTTT.

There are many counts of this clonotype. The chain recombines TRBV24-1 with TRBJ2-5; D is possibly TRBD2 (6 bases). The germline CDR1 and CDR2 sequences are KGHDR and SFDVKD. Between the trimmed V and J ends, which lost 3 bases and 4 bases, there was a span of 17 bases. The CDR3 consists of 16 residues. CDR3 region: CATSDLGTGKGETQYF. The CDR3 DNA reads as TGTGCCACCAGTGATCTAGGGACTGGGAAGGGAGAGACCCAGTACTTC.